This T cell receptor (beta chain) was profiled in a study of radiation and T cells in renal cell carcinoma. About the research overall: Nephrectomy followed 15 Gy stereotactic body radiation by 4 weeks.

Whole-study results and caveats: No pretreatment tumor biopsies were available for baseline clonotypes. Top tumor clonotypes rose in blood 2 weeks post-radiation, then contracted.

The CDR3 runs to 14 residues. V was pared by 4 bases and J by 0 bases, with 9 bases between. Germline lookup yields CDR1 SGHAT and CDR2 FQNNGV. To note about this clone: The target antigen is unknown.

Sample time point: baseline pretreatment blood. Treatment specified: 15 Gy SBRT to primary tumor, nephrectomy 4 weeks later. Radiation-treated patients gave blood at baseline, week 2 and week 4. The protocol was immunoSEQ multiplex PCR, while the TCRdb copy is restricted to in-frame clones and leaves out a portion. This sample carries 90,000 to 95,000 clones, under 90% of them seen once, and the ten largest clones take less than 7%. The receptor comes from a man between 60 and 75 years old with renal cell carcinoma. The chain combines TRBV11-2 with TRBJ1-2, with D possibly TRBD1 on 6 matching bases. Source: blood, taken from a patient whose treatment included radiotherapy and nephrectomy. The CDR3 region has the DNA TGTGCCAGCAGCTACAGGGTAACTAACTATGGCTACACCTTC. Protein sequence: CASSYRVTNYGYTF. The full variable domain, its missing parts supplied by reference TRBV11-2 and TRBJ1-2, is EAGVAQSPRYKIIEKRQSVAFWCNPISGHATLYWYQQILGQGPKLLIQFQNNGVVDDSQLPKDRFSAERLKGVDSTLKIQPAKLEDSAVYLCASSYRVTNYGYTFGSGTRLTVV.